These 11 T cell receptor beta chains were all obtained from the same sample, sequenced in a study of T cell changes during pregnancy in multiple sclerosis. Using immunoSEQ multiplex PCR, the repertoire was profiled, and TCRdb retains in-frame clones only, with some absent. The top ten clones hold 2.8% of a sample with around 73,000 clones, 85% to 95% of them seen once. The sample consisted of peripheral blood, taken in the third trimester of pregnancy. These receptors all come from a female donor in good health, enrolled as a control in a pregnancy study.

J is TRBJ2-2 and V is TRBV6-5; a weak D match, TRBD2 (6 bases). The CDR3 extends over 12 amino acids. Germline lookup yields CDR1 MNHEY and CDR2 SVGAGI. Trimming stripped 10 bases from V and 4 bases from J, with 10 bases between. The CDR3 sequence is CATLRGTGELFF. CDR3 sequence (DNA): TGTGCCACCCTGCGGGGCACCGGGGAGCTGTTTTTT.

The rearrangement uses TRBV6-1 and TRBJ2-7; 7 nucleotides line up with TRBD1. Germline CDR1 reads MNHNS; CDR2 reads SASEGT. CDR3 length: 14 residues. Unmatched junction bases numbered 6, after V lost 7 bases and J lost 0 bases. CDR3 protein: CASNRDRNSYEQYF. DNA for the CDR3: TGTGCCAGCAATCGGGACAGAAACTCCTACGAGCAGTACTTC.

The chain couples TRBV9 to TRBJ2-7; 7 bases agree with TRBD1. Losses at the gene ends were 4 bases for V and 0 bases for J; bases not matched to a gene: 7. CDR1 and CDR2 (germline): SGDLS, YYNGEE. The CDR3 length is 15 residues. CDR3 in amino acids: CASSQSWDSSYEQYF. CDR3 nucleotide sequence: TGTGCCAGCAGCCAATCATGGGACAGCTCCTACGAGCAGTACTTC.

This chain's CDR3 is CASSLVEQGDSPLHF. Here the CDR3 DNA reads TGTGCCAGCAGTTTAGTGGAACAGGGGGATTCACCCCTCCACTTT. The chain links TRBV27 to TRBJ1-6, with 8 bases matching TRBD1. Germline CDR1 is MNHEY and CDR2 is SMNVEV (reference sequence). The V segment lost 2 bases and the J segment 8 bases; nucleotides outside the gene matches: 5. The CDR3 has 15 amino acids.

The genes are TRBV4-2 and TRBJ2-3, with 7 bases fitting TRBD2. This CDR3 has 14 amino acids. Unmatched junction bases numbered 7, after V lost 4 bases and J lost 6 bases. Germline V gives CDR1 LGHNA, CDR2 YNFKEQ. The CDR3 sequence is CASSPLGRGDTQYF. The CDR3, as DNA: TGTGCCAGCAGCCCCCTGGGGCGGGGGGATACGCAGTATTTT.

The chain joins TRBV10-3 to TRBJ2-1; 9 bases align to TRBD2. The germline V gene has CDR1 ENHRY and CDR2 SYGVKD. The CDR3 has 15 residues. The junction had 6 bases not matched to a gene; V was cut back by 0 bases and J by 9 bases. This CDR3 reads CAISESGGRVSEQFF. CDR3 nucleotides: TGTGCCATCAGTGAGTCGGGCGGGAGGGTCTCTGAGCAGTTCTTC.

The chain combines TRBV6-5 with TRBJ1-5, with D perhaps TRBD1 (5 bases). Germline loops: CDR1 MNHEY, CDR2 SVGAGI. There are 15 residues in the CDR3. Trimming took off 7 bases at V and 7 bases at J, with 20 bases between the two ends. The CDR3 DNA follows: TGTGCCAGCACTCCCCTGGGGGGTACTGCCCAGCCCCAGCATTTT. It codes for CASTPLGGTAQPQHF.

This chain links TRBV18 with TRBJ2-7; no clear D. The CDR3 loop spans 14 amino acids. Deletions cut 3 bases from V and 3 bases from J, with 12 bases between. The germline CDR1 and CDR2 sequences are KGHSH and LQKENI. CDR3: CASSPAETNYEQYF. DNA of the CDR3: TGTGCCAGCTCACCCGCAGAAACCAACTACGAGCAGTACTTC.

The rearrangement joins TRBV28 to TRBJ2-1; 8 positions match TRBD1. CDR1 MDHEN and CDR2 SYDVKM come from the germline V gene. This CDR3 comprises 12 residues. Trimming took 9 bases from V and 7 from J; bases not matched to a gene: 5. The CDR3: CASTGGLNEQFF. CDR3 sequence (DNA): TGTGCCAGTACAGGGGGTCTAAATGAGCAGTTCTTC.

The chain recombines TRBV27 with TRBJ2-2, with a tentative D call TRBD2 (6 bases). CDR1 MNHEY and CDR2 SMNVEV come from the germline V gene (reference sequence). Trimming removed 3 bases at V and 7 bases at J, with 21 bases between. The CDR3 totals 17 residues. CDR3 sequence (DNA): TGTGCCAGCAGTTTTCGATCCGGGACTCCTTTCGACGGGGAGCTGTTTTTT. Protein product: CASSFRSGTPFDGELFF.

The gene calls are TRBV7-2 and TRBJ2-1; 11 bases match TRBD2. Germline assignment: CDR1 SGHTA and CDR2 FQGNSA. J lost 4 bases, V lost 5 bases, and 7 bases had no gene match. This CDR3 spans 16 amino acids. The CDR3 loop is CASSQTSGDYYNEQFF. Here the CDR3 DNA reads TGTGCCAGCAGCCAGACTAGCGGGGACTATTACAATGAGCAGTTCTTC.